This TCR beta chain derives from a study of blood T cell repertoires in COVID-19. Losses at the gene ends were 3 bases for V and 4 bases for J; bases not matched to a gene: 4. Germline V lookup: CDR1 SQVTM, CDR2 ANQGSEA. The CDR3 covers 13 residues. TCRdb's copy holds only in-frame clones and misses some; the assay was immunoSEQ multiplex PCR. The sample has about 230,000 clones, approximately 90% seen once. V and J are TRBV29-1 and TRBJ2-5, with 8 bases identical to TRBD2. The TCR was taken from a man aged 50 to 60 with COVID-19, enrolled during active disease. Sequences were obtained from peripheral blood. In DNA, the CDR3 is TGCAGCGTTGATCAGCGGGAGCGAGAGACCCAGTACTTC. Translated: CSVDQRERETQYF.